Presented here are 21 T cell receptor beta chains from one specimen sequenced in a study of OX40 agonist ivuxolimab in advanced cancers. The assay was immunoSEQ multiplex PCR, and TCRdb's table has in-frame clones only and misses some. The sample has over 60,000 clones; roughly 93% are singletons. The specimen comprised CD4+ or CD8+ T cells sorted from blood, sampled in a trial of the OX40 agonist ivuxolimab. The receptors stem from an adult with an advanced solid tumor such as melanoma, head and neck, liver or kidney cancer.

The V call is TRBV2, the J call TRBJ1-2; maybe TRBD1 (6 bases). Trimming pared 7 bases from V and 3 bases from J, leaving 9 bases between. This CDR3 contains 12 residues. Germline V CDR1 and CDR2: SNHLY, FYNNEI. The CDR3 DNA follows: TGTGCCAGCACGGAGGGGGACTATGGCTACACCTTC. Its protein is CASTEGDYGYTF.

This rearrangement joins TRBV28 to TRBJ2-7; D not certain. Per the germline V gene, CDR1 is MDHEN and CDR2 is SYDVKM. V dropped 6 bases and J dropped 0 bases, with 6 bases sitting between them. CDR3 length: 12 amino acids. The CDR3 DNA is TGTGCCAGCAGCCCCTACTCCTACGAGCAGTACTTC. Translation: CASSPYSYEQYF.

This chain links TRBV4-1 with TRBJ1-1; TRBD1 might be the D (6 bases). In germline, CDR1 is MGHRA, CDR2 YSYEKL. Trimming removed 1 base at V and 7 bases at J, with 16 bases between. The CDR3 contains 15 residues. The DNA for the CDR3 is TGCGCCAGCAGCCAAGTAGGGGGGCAGATTTTTGAAGCTTTCTTT. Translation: CASSQVGGQIFEAFF.

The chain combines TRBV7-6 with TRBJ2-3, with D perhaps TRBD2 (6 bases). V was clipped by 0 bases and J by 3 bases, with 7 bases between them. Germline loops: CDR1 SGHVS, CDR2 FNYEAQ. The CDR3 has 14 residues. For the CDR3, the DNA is TGTGCCAGCAGCTTAGCGAGCGGGACAGATACGCAGTATTTT. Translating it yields CASSLASGTDTQYF.

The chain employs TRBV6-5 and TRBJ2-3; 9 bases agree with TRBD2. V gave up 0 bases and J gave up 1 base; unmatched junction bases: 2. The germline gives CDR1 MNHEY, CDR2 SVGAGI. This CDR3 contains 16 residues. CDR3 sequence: CASSYSREGRTDTQYF. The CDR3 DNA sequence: TGTGCCAGCAGTTACTCGCGGGAGGGCCGCACAGATACGCAGTATTTT.

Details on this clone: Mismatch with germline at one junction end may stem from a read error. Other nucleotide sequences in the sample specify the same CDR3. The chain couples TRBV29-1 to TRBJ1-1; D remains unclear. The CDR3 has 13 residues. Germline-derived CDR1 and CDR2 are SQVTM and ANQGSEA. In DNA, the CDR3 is TGCAGCGCCCGTGACATGGGCAATGCTGAAGCCTTCTTT. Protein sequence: CSARDMGNAEAFF.

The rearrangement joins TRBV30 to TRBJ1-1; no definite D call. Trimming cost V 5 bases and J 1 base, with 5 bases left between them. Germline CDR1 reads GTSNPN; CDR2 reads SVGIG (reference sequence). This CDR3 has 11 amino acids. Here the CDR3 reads CAWGRNTEAFF. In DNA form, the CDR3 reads TGTGCCTGGGGAAGGAACACTGAAGCTTTCTTT. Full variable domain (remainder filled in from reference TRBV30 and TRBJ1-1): SQTIHQWPATLVQPVGSPLSLECTVEGTSNPNLYWYRQAAGRGLQLLFYSVGIGQISSEVPQNLSASRPQDRQFILSSKKLLLSDSGFYLCAWGRNTEAFFGQGTRLTVV.

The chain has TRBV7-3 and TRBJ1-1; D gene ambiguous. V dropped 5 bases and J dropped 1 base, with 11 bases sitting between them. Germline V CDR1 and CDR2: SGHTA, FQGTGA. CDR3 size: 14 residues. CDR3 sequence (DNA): TGTGCCAGCAGCCCTGAGGGCTCGAACACTGAAGCTTTCTTT. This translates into CASSPEGSNTEAFF. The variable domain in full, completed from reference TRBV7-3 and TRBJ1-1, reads GAGVSQTPSNKVTEKGKYVELRCDPISGHTALYWYRQSLGQGPEFLIYFQGTGAADDSGLPNDRFFAVRPEGSVSTLKIQRTERGDSAVYLCASSPEGSNTEAFFGQGTRLTVV.

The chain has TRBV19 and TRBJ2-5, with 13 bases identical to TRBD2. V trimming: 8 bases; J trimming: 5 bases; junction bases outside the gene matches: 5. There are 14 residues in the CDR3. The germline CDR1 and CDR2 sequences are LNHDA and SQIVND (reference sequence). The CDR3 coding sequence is TGTGCCAGTTCAGGACTAGCGGGAGTGGAGACCCAGTACTTC. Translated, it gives CASSGLAGVETQYF. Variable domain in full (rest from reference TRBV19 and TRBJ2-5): DGGITQSPKYLFRKEGQNVTLSCEQNLNHDAMYWYRQDPGQGLRLIYYSQIVNDFQKGDIAEGYSVSREKKESFPLTVTSAQKNPTAFYLCASSGLAGVETQYFGPGTRLLVL.

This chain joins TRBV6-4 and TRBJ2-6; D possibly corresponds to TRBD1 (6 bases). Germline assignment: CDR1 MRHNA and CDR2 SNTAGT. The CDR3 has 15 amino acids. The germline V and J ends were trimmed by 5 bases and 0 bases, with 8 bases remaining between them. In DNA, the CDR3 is TGTGCCAGCAGTAAGGACAGCTCTGGGGCCAACGTCCTGACTTTC. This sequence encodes CASSKDSSGANVLTF.

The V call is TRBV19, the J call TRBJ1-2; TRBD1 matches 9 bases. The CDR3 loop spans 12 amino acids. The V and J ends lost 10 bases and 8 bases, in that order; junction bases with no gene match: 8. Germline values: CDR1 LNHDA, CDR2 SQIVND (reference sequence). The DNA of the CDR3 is TGTGCCATATTACAGGGGGCACAGGGCTACACCTTC. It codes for CAILQGAQGYTF.

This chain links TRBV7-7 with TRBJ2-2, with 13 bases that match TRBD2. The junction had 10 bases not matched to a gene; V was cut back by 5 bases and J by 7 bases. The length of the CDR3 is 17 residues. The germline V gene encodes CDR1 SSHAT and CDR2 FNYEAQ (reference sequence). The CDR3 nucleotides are TGTGCCAGCAGCGCCAGACTAGCGGGGGGATCCGGCGGGGAGCTGTTTTTT. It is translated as CASSARLAGGSGGELFF.

CDR3 nucleotides: TGTGCCAGCAGCCCCGGGACCCGCCACGAGCAGTACTTC. It yields the protein CASSPGTRHEQYF. This chain joins TRBV6-5 and TRBJ2-7; D assignment may be TRBD1 or TRBD2 (5 bases each). V lost 6 bases to trimming and J lost 5 bases, with 14 bases between them. There are 13 residues in the CDR3. Germline-derived CDR1 and CDR2 are MNHEY and SVGAGI.

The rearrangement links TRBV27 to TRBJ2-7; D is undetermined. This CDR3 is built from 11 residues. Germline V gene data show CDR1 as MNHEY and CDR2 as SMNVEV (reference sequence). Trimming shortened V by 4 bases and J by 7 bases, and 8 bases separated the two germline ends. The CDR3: CASSSLGEQYF. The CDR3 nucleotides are TGTGCCAGCAGTTCCCTCGGGGAGCAGTACTTC.

CDR3 DNA: TGTGCCAGCAGCATTCAGAGACAAGGCTACACCTTC. It encodes CASSIQRQGYTF. The rearrangement links TRBV21-1 to TRBJ1-2; the table calls TRBD1, which could not be checked here. TRBV21-1 is termed a pseudogene. This CDR3 region has 12 residues.

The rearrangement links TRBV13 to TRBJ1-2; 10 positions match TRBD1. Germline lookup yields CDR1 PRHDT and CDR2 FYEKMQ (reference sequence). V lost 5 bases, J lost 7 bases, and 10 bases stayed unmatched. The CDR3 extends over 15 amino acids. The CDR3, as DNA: TGTGCCAGCAGCCCCATGACAGGGGGCGACAGTGGCTACACCTTC. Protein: CASSPMTGGDSGYTF.

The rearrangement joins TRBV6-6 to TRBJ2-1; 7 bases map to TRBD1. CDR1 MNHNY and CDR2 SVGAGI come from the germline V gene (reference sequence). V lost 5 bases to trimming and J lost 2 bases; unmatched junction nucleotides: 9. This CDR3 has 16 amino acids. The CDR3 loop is CASSVGTDRTYNEQFF. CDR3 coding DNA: TGTGCCAGCAGTGTAGGGACAGATCGGACCTACAATGAGCAGTTCTTC.

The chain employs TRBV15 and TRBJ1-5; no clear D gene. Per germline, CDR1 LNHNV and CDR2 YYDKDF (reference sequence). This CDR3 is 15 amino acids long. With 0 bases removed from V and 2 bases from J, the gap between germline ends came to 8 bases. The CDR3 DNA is TGTGCCACCAGCAGAGATGTCGGGGGCAATCAGCCCCAGCATTTT. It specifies CATSRDVGGNQPQHF.

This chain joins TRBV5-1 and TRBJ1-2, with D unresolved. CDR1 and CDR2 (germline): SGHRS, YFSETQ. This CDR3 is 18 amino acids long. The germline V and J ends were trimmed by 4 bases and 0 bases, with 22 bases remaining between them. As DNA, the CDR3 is TGCGCCAGCAGCCCCTCCCAGGAAAGGGCATCAGCTAACTATGGCTACACCTTC. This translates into CASSPSQERASANYGYTF.

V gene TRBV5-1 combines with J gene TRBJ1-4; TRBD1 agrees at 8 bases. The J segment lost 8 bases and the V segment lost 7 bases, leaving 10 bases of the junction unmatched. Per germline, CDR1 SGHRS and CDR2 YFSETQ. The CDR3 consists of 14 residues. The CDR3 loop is CASRGQGAGEKLFF. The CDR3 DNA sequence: TGCGCCAGCCGGGGTCAGGGGGCTGGGGAAAAACTGTTTTTT.

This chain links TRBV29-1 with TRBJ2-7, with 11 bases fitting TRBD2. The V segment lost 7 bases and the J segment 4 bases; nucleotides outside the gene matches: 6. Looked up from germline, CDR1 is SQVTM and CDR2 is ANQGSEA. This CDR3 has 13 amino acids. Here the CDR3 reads CSASTSGEYEQYF. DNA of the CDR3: TGCAGCGCGTCGACTAGCGGGGAGTACGAGCAGTACTTC.